This passage covers 8 T cell receptor beta chains from one sample sequenced in a study of shared clonotypes between healthy human individuals (dated by TCRdb to 2020 to 2021). Libraries were prepared through the immunoSEQ multiplex PCR assay. TCRdb's version of the immuneACCESS table is confined to in-frame rearrangements and falls short of the full clone set. An unresolved V gene accounts for under half of the shortfall where checked; the remainder is of unknown origin. Here the sample has roughly 770,000 clones; 96% occur a single time. The ten largest clonotypes hold about 0.25% of the sample. CD8 naive samples were obtained by positive selection for CCR7 among CD45RO-negative cells, yielding a CD45RA+CCR7+ population from which TemRA cells were excluded. Material for sequencing was naive CD8+ T cells sorted from blood. The cell subset or site label of this sample denotes: CD45RA+CCR7+. The source of these receptors is a man aged 30 to 39 in good health.

CDR3 loop: CASSHRLAGGPLEQFF. The DNA of the CDR3 is TGTGCCAGCAGCCACCGACTAGCGGGAGGGCCCTTAGAGCAGTTCTTC. V gene TRBV11-2 combines with J gene TRBJ2-1; 14 bases fit TRBD2. The CDR3 has 16 amino acids. Trimming took 5 bases from V and 10 from J; bases not matched to a gene: 10. From germline, CDR1 is SGHAT and CDR2 FQNNGV. Complete variable domain (other parts from reference TRBV11-2 and TRBJ2-1): EAGVAQSPRYKIIEKRQSVAFWCNPISGHATLYWYQQILGQGPKLLIQFQNNGVVDDSQLPKDRFSAERLKGVDSTLKIQPAKLEDSAVYLCASSHRLAGGPLEQFFGPGTRLTVL.

This clone showed up just once. The CDR3 DNA is TGTGCCAGCAGTCAGGGGATCGCAGATACGCAGTATTTT. Its protein product is CASSQGIADTQYF. This chain joins TRBV27 and TRBJ2-3, with D perhaps matching TRBD1 (6 bases). V dropped 5 bases and J dropped 4 bases, with 10 bases sitting between them. This CDR3 contains 13 residues. From germline, CDR1 is MNHEY and CDR2 SMNVEV (reference sequence).

This clone was detected only once. This chain links TRBV6-5 with TRBJ2-7; 11 bases fit TRBD2. The CDR3 is made up of 14 amino acids. Germline loops: CDR1 MNHEY, CDR2 SVGAGI. Losses at the gene ends were 4 bases for V and 5 bases for J; bases not matched to a gene: 4. CDR3 amino acids: CASSSLAGADEQYF. The CDR3 region has the DNA TGTGCCAGCAGTTCACTAGCGGGAGCAGACGAGCAGTACTTC.

This sequence joins TRBV5-5 and TRBJ2-5, with 7 bases that match TRBD2. V lost 4 bases to trimming and J lost 2 bases; unmatched junction nucleotides: 11. Germline V gene lookup returns CDR1 SGHKS and CDR2 YYEKEE (reference sequence). This CDR3 has 16 amino acids. CDR3 sequence: CASSRTAGDVQETQYF. The CDR3 DNA sequence: TGTGCCAGCAGCCGGACGGCGGGAGACGTTCAAGAGACCCAGTACTTC.

This clone was seen more than once but under ten times. The chain has TRBV7-9 and TRBJ2-7; D may be TRBD2 (6 bases). The CDR3 has 15 amino acids. The V end lost 5 bases, the J end lost 3 bases, and 17 bases lay between the germline ends. The germline V gene encodes CDR1 SEHNR and CDR2 FQNEAQ (reference sequence). CDR3 nucleotide sequence: TGTGCCAGCAGCCCATCCGGGGGAAGGATCTACGAGCAGTACTTC. It yields the protein CASSPSGGRIYEQYF.

The rearrangement links TRBV27 to TRBJ2-1, with TRBD2 matching over 9 bases. Germline assignment: CDR1 MNHEY and CDR2 SMNVEV (reference sequence). The J segment lost 5 bases and the V segment lost 3 bases, leaving 8 bases of the junction unmatched. CDR3 length: 16 amino acids. CDR3 amino acids: CASSFRLASGDNEQFF. CDR3 coding DNA: TGTGCCAGCAGTTTCCGATTGGCTAGCGGGGACAATGAGCAGTTCTTC.

The chain has TRBV4-1 and TRBJ2-3; TRBD2 agrees at 10 bases. Germline values: CDR1 MGHRA, CDR2 YSYEKL. V trimming: 0 bases; J trimming: 3 bases; junction bases outside the gene matches: 6. The CDR3 extends over 17 amino acids. The CDR3 DNA reads TGCGCCAGCAGCCAAGATCCTAGCGGGAGTTTAACAGATACGCAGTATTTT. It specifies CASSQDPSGSLTDTQYF.

This rearrangement joins TRBV29-1 to TRBJ1-4, with D unclear. This CDR3 is 11 amino acids long. Looked up from germline, CDR1 is SQVTM and CDR2 is ANQGSEA. Trimming took 6 bases from V and 7 from J, leaving 9 bases between them. Here the CDR3 reads CSVPAGEKLFF. DNA of the CDR3: TGCAGCGTGCCCGCCGGTGAAAAACTGTTTTTT.